This T cell receptor beta chain was observed in a study of blood T cell repertoires in COVID-19. Across the study: The study drew acute and convalescent COVID-19 samples from the United States, Italy and Spain.

Enrolment of Seattle patients took place during active infection, and they were followed longitudinally. The length of the CDR3 is 17 residues. Looked up from germline, CDR1 is MNHNS and CDR2 is SASEGT. Methods used by the authors: Estimated nucleated cell counts came from reference gene primer amplification. Repertoires were generated with immunoSEQ multiplex PCR, while TCRdb's copy carries only in-frame clones and drops some. That table is the source of V, J and clone size, and D and trimming were worked out from the DNA. The sample comprises around 230,000 clones, around 84% of which are singletons, and about 9.9% rests with the top ten.

The clonotype comes from a man aged 50 to 60 with COVID-19, enrolled during active disease. Sequencing used peripheral blood. V is TRBV6-1 and J is TRBJ2-7; 8 nucleotides line up with TRBD2. The DNA matches TRBJ2-1 better at its end, which makes the J call doubtful. The chain's CDR3 is CASSEDGSGDLYNEQFF. DNA of the CDR3: TGTGCCAGCAGTGAGGACGGTAGCGGGGACCTTTACAATGAGCAGTTCTTC.